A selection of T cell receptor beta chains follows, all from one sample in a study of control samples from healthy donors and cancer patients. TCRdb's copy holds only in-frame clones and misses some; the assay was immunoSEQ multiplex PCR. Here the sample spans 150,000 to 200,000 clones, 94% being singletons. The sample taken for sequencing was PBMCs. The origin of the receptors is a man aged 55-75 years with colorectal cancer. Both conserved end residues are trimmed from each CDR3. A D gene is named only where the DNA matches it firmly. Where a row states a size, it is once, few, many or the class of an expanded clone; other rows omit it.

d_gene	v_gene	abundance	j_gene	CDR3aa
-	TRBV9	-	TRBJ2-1	ASSKDLSHML
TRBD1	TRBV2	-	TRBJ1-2	ASTLSRGQTYGYT
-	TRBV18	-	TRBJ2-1	ASSPLYNEQF
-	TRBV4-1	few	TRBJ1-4	ASSLIRAEREKLF
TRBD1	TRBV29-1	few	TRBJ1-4	SVERGPSGGLF
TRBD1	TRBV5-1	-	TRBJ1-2	ASSQGGANYGYT
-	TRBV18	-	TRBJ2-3	ASSPYRQTDTQY
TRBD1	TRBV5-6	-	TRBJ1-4	ASSSLDRFNEKLF
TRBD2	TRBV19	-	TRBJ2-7	ASSIGLAGGSPSKQY
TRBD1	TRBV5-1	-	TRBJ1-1	ASSLDTGDTEAF
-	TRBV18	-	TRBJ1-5	ASSPEPQLQPQH
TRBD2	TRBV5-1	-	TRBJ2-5	ASSRSGDQETQY
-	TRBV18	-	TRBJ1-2	ASSPAAENGYT
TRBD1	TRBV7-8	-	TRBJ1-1	ASSPRQGTEAF
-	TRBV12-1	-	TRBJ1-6	ASSAGQPYNSPLH
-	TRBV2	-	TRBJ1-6	ASSTSLNSPLH
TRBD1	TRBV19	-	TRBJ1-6	ASDPGTDNSPLH
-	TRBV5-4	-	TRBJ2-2	ASSMIASTTGELF
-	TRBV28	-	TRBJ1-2	ASSLKGGGYGYT
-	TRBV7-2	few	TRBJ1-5	ASSLLDQPQH
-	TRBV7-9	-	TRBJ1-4	ASSLEAGINEKLF
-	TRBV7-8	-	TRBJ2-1	ASSLGSSYNEQF
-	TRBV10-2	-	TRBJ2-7	ASSVPSALEQY
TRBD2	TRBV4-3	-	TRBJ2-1	ASSQGGGLGYNEQF
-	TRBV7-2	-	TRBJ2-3	ASSLAASSTDTQY
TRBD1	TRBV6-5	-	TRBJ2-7	ASSYSGGQGYEQY
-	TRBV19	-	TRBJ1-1	ASSIKGNTEAF
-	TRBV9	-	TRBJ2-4	ASSVAPGQNIQY
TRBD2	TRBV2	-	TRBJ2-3	ASTRLAQDTQY
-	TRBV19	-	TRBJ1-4	ASSIKRSTNEKLF
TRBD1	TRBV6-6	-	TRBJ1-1	ASSRRTGDGGTEAF
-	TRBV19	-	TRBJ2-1	ASSISDENEQF
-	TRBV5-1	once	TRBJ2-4	ASSLDGDIQY
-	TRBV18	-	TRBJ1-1	ASSSQGNGNTEAF
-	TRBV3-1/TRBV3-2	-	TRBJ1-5	ASSLFNQPQH
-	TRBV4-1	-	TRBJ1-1	ASSQEQMNTEAF
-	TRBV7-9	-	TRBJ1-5	ASSLGLVQPQH
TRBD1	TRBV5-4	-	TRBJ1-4	ASSTDRGRVEKLF
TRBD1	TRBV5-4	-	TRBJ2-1	ASSLAGQGHNEQF
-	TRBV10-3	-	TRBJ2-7	ATRPTADSYEQY